The T cell receptor (beta chain) under discussion was sequenced for a study of blood T cell repertoires in COVID-19. In the study overall: The United States, Italy and Spain supplied acute and convalescent COVID-19 samples. T cells, B-cell-depleted T cells, or PBMCs provided the cDNA or gDNA that served as material.

Trimming at V came to 1 base and at J to 0 bases, leaving 7 bases not matched to a gene. The germline V gene encodes CDR1 SGHTA and CDR2 FQGNSA. CDR3 length: 18 residues. The authors' processing: Quantification of nucleated cells was approximated via reference gene primer amplification. Produced via immunoSEQ multiplex PCR; TCRdb's table is partial and in-frame only. V, J and clone size are taken as reported in that table, and D and trimming were inferred from the DNA itself. The repertoire holds 260,000 or so clones, with 82% as singletons. J is TRBJ2-7 and V is TRBV7-2, with 12 positions matching TRBD2. What was sequenced was peripheral blood. The sequence was obtained from a woman aged 70-85 years with acute or convalescent COVID-19. The CDR3 nucleotides are TGTGCCAGCAGCTTAGTCCCCGGACTAGCGGGGAGCTCCTACGAGCAGTACTTC. This sequence encodes CASSLVPGLAGSSYEQYF.